A selection of T cell receptor beta chains follows, all from one sample in a study of beta chain features in type 1 diabetes. Sequencing was performed with immunoSEQ multiplex PCR; in TCRdb, only in-frame clones are kept and a portion is missing. The sample includes 220,000 or so clones, under 70% of them seen just once. Sequenced: naive CD4+ T cells from blood. These TCRs come from a man aged 30 to 39 in good health. Each CDR3 is given with its conserved first and last residue. Fields, in order: D gene, CDR3 length, clone size, V gene, J gene, CDR3 DNA, CDR3 protein. The D gene is left open where the match is weak. A clone size is listed for some rows: how often the clone was seen (once, few, many), or a class if it is expanded.

D gene: .
CDR3 length: 13
clone size: .
V gene: TRBV7-2
J gene: TRBJ2-3
CDR3 DNA: TGTGCCAGCAGCTTACGGGGTCAAGATACGCAGTATTTT
CDR3 protein: CASSLRGQDTQYF

D gene: .
CDR3 length: 13
clone size: .
V gene: TRBV6-6
J gene: TRBJ2-1
CDR3 DNA: TGTGCCAGCAGCCAGGACAGTCTCAATGAGCAGTTCTTC
CDR3 protein: CASSQDSLNEQFF

D gene: TRBD2
CDR3 length: 16
clone size: few
V gene: TRBV9
J gene: TRBJ2-1
CDR3 DNA: TGTGCCAGCAGCGTAGTGTCTAGCGGGGGATACAATGAGCAGTTCTTC
CDR3 protein: CASSVVSSGGYNEQFF

D gene: TRBD2
CDR3 length: 16
clone size: .
V gene: TRBV4-2
J gene: TRBJ2-1
CDR3 DNA: TGTGCCAGCAGCCAACCTCTAGCGGGGGGCTACAATGAGCAGTTCTTC
CDR3 protein: CASSQPLAGGYNEQFF

D gene: .
CDR3 length: 17
clone size: few
V gene: TRBV4-3
J gene: TRBJ2-1
CDR3 DNA: TGCGCCAGCAGCCAAGAATTCGCAAGCGGGCCCTACAATGAGCAGTTCTTC
CDR3 protein: CASSQEFASGPYNEQFF

D gene: .
CDR3 length: 12
clone size: .
V gene: TRBV28
J gene: TRBJ2-2
CDR3 DNA: TGTGCCAGCAGACTCTTCACCGGGGAGCTGTTTTTT
CDR3 protein: CASRLFTGELFF

D gene: .
CDR3 length: 15
clone size: .
V gene: TRBV30
J gene: TRBJ2-5
CDR3 DNA: TGTGCCTGGAGTGTAATATCTGGGAATCAAGAGACCCAGTACTTC
CDR3 protein: CAWSVISGNQETQYF

D gene: .
CDR3 length: 14
clone size: .
V gene: TRBV30
J gene: TRBJ2-7
CDR3 DNA: TGTGCCTGGCAATCCATCACAAGGACGGGGGAGCAGTACTTC
CDR3 protein: CAWQSITRTGEQYF

D gene: .
CDR3 length: 15
clone size: .
V gene: TRBV18
J gene: TRBJ2-1
CDR3 DNA: TGTGCCAGCTCACCGGGACTGTTCTCCTACAATGAGCAGTTCTTC
CDR3 protein: CASSPGLFSYNEQFF

D gene: .
CDR3 length: 14
clone size: .
V gene: TRBV4-1
J gene: TRBJ1-1
CDR3 DNA: TGCGCCAGCAGCCAACCAAGGGTGGGCACTGAAGCTTTCTTT
CDR3 protein: CASSQPRVGTEAFF

D gene: .
CDR3 length: 15
clone size: .
V gene: TRBV5-1
J gene: TRBJ1-2
CDR3 DNA: TGCGCCAGCAGCCCCAGGGGATCGGGAAACTATGGCTACACCTTC
CDR3 protein: CASSPRGSGNYGYTF

D gene: TRBD1
CDR3 length: 14
clone size: .
V gene: TRBV19
J gene: TRBJ2-5
CDR3 DNA: TGTGCCAGTAGTACAGGGGGATTGGGAGAGACCCAGTACTTC
CDR3 protein: CASSTGGLGETQYF

D gene: .
CDR3 length: 16
clone size: once
V gene: TRBV4-3
J gene: TRBJ2-5
CDR3 DNA: TGCGCCAGCAGCCAAGCCCCGGCAGGGGATGGTGAGACCCAGTACTTC
CDR3 protein: CASSQAPAGDGETQYF

D gene: .
CDR3 length: 12
clone size: .
V gene: TRBV30
J gene: TRBJ2-1
CDR3 DNA: TGTGCCTGGAGTGGTACGGGTAATGAGCAGTTCTTC
CDR3 protein: CAWSGTGNEQFF

D gene: .
CDR3 length: 14
clone size: few
V gene: TRBV30
J gene: TRBJ1-2
CDR3 DNA: TGTGCCGCCACTTCGAGGGGCGATAACTATGGCTACACCTTC
CDR3 protein: CAATSRGDNYGYTF